This T cell receptor (beta chain) was identified during a study of radiotherapy plus CTLA-4 blockade in lung cancer. Study context: Disease control was achieved by over 30% of patients, and objective responses by about 17%. Study-level results: In blood, early T cell clone dynamics reportedly predicted response best, together with interferon-beta. Once radiotherapy plus ipilimumab had been given, TCR clones derived from tumor expanded in blood.

People whose metastatic non-small-cell lung cancer was chemo-refractory got focal radiation along with CTLA-4 blockade by ipilimumab. About this clone: The antigen remains unidentified.

Measured with immunoSEQ multiplex PCR; TCRdb has only the in-frame clones, and not every one. Altogether some 64,000 clones are present, more than 70% being singletons, with the ten largest covering 16%. Deletions cut 4 bases from V and 3 bases from J, with 7 bases between. The length of the CDR3 is 12 residues. Germline CDR1 and CDR2: MNHEY and SVGAGI. The rearrangement joins TRBV6-5 to TRBJ2-7; D possibly corresponds to TRBD1 (5 bases). This clonotype originated in a human donor with non-small cell lung cancer whose response to radiotherapy plus ipilimumab could not be evaluated. Some clones in this sample may be carry-over from other donors' samples. The sample consisted of peripheral blood, taken from a patient treated with radiotherapy plus ipilimumab. CDR3 sequence: CASSLQGYEQYF. The CDR3 nucleotides read TGTGCCAGCAGTTTGCAGGGCTACGAGCAGTACTTC.